These 29 T cell receptor beta chains share one sample of origin, sequenced in a study of cytomegalovirus exposure and HLA in healthy donors. The PCR was carried out with 60 Vbeta primers and 13 Jbeta primers. Clones were sequenced by immunoSEQ multiplex PCR, and TCRdb holds only the in-frame ones, with some missing. This table has 150,000 or so clones, around three quarters appearing once. The specimen was PBMCs. The origin of the receptors is a woman between 40 and 55 years old in good health and CMV-seronegative.

The chain recombines TRBV5-1 with TRBJ1-5; D not certain. Trimming pared 3 bases from V and 4 bases from J, leaving 8 bases between. The CDR3 has 13 amino acids. CDR1 SGHRS and CDR2 YFSETQ come from the germline V gene. CDR3 loop: CASSWETNQPQHF. The CDR3 DNA sequence: TGCGCCAGCAGCTGGGAGACGAATCAGCCCCAGCATTTT. The variable domain in full, with the rest retrieved from reference TRBV5-1 and TRBJ1-5, is KAGVTQTPRYLIKTRGQQVTLSCSPISGHRSVSWYQQTPGQGLQFLFEYFSETQRNKGNFPGRFSGRQFSNSRSEMNVSTLELGDSALYLCASSWETNQPQHFGDGTRLSIL.

This clone was recorded a few times. V gene TRBV7-6 combines with J gene TRBJ2-1; TRBD2 is a possible D gene (5 bases). This CDR3 is built from 13 residues. Per germline, CDR1 SGHVS and CDR2 FNYEAQ. V lost 5 bases and J 6 bases, leaving 11 bases between the germline ends. Here the CDR3 DNA reads TGTGCCAGCAGCCGGGCCAGCGGCAATGAGCAGTTCTTC. As protein: CASSRASGNEQFF.

This chain connects TRBV7-8 to TRBJ2-3; weak D call: TRBD2 (6 bases). Trimming took off 2 bases at V and 0 bases at J, with 15 bases between the two ends. CDR3 length: 17 residues. Germline V gene lookup returns CDR1 SGHVS and CDR2 FQNEAQ. The CDR3 nucleotides read TGTGCCAGCAGCTTAATTCCGCGGGGCCCTAGCACAGATACGCAGTATTTT. Residues: CASSLIPRGPSTDTQYF. Full variable domain (rest looked up from reference TRBV7-8 and TRBJ2-3): GAGVSQSPRYKVAKRGQDVALRCDPISGHVSLFWYQQALGQGPEFLTYFQNEAQLDKSGLPSDRFFAERPEGSVSTLKIQRTQQEDSAVYLCASSLIPRGPSTDTQYFGPGTRLTVL.

The chain carries TRBV25-1 and TRBJ2-7, with 9 bases identical to TRBD2. Looked up from germline, CDR1 is MGHDK and CDR2 is SYGVNS. V shed 5 bases and J 4 bases; nucleotides not matched to a gene: 9. The CDR3 spans 15 residues. In DNA form, the CDR3 reads TGTGCCAGCAGTAGCGGGGGGCTCCTGTCTTACGAGCAGTACTTC. It specifies CASSSGGLLSYEQYF.

This clone has a handful of counts. The chain couples TRBV5-4 to TRBJ1-1; weak D call: TRBD1 (6 bases). Trimming pared 2 bases from V and 6 bases from J, leaving 11 bases between. In germline, CDR1 is SGHNT, CDR2 YYREEE (reference sequence). This CDR3 is built from 13 residues. The CDR3 loop is CASSFRGASEAFF. The CDR3 coding sequence is TGTGCCAGCAGCTTCCGGGGGGCGTCTGAAGCTTTCTTT.

The chain combines TRBV5-1 with TRBJ1-1, with 8 bases aligning to TRBD1. V shed 4 bases, J shed 4 bases, and the junction held 9 bases outside the gene matches. CDR1 is SGHRS and CDR2 is YFSETQ in the germline V gene. The CDR3 runs to 15 residues. For the CDR3, the DNA is TGCGCCAGCAGCCCTGACGGACAGGGAGGCACTGAAGCTTTCTTT. Amino acids: CASSPDGQGGTEAFF.

The V gene is TRBV25-1, the J gene TRBJ1-2; 8 nucleotides match TRBD1. This CDR3 is 14 amino acids long. CDR1 and CDR2 from the germline V gene are MGHDK and SYGVNS. The ends lost 2 bases at V and 8 bases at J; junction bases unmatched: 7. This CDR3 reads CASSEPVTGDGYTF. Here the CDR3 DNA reads TGTGCCAGCAGTGAACCAGTGACAGGGGACGGCTACACCTTC.

The rearrangement links TRBV5-4 to TRBJ2-3, with 13 nucleotides matching TRBD2. The V gene's germline CDR1 is SGHNT and CDR2 YYREEE (reference sequence). Losses at the gene ends were 4 bases for V and 3 bases for J; bases not matched to a gene: 11. There are 18 residues in the CDR3. DNA for the CDR3: TGTGCCAGCAGCGGAGGACTAGCGGGAGCTGCCGGGACAGATACGCAGTATTTT. Amino acids: CASSGGLAGAAGTDTQYF.

This chain uses TRBV6-1 with TRBJ1-2; tentatively, D is TRBD1 (5 bases). The CDR3 totals 13 residues. The germline V gene encodes CDR1 MNHNS and CDR2 SASEGT. V lost 6 bases and J 1 base, leaving 9 bases between the germline ends. The DNA for the CDR3 is TGTGCCAGCAGGGACATCGTTAACTATGGCTACACCTTC. Its protein product is CASRDIVNYGYTF.

This clone has more than one count but fewer than ten. This sequence joins TRBV19 and TRBJ1-3; TRBD1 matches at 8 bases. Trimming cost V 3 bases and J 3 bases; bases outside gene matches: 7. The CDR3 is 16 amino acids. Germline-derived CDR1 and CDR2 are LNHDA and SQIVND (reference sequence). DNA of the CDR3: TGTGCCAGTAGTATCCCTCAGGGGGCTTATGGAAACACCATATATTTT. Its translation is CASSIPQGAYGNTIYF.

The V gene is TRBV6-5, the J gene TRBJ2-1; 8 positions agree with TRBD2. The CDR3 spans 14 residues. The J segment lost 6 bases and the V segment lost 6 bases, leaving 7 bases of the junction unmatched. CDR1 and CDR2 from the germline V gene are MNHEY and SVGAGI. The CDR3 bases are TGTGCCAGCAGAGACATAGCGGGAATCAATGAGCAGTTCTTC. This codes for CASRDIAGINEQFF.

The chain is built from TRBV6-5 and TRBJ2-1; 10 positions match TRBD2. The CDR3 spans 14 residues. Germline V gives CDR1 MNHEY, CDR2 SVGAGI. V was pared by 6 bases and J by 2 bases, with 1 base of the junction left unmatched. This chain's CDR3 is CASSGTSAYNEQFF. The CDR3 DNA is TGTGCCAGCAGCGGGACTAGCGCCTACAATGAGCAGTTCTTC.

This rearrangement joins TRBV4-1 to TRBJ2-5; TRBD2 aligns across 9 bases. Germline V gene lookup returns CDR1 MGHRA and CDR2 YSYEKL. The CDR3 contains 14 residues. V was clipped by 3 bases and J by 3 bases; unmatched bases: 2. The CDR3 DNA sequence: TGCGCCAGCAGCCACTCTAGCGGGAAAGAGACCCAGTACTTC. This gives the protein CASSHSSGKETQYF.

The chain combines TRBV5-1 with TRBJ2-6; 7 positions match TRBD1. J was trimmed by 2 bases and V by 4 bases; bases with no gene match: 3. Germline V gives CDR1 SGHRS, CDR2 YFSETQ. The CDR3 totals 15 residues. CDR3 loop: CASSPGQAGANVLTF. The CDR3 region has the DNA TGCGCCAGCAGCCCCGGACAGGCTGGGGCCAACGTCCTGACTTTC.

The rearrangement joins TRBV7-9 to TRBJ2-7; TRBD2 agrees at 13 bases. The length of the CDR3 is 15 residues. J gave up 7 bases and V 3 bases, and 6 bases lay outside the gene matches. Germline CDR1 SEHNR, CDR2 FQNEAQ (reference sequence). For the CDR3, the DNA is TGTGCCAGCAGCTTCGGACTAGCGGGAGTCGGGGAGCAGTACTTC. Its translation: CASSFGLAGVGEQYF.

The chain has TRBV5-4 and TRBJ1-2, with 7 bases aligning to TRBD1. Unmatched junction bases numbered 8, after V lost 5 bases and J lost 7 bases. From germline, CDR1 is SGHNT and CDR2 YYREEE (reference sequence). The CDR3 contains 13 residues. This CDR3 is CASSYDRATGYTF. The CDR3 DNA reads TGTGCCAGCAGTTACGACAGGGCCACTGGCTACACCTTC.

The chain carries TRBV7-9 and TRBJ2-5; TRBD1 might be the D (7 bases). This CDR3 contains 19 residues. Germline-derived CDR1 and CDR2 are SEHNR and FQNEAQ (reference sequence). Between the trimmed V and J ends, which lost 9 bases and 1 base, there was a span of 30 bases. The CDR3 nucleotides read TGTGCCAGTCCGGGAGACTCGGGGACAGAAAAAAAATTCCAAGAGACCCAGTACTTC. Translation: CASPGDSGTEKKFQETQYF.

This clone was seen only once. This chain joins TRBV7-2 and TRBJ2-2; possibly TRBD2 for D (6 bases). The CDR3 contains 14 residues. V lost 8 bases, J lost 7 bases, and 17 bases lay in between. Germline CDR1 is SGHTA and CDR2 is FQGNSA. Here the CDR3 reads CASRGSGTSGELFF. The CDR3 DNA sequence: TGTGCCAGCCGGGGTAGCGGAACGAGCGGGGAGCTGTTTTTT.

CDR3 amino acids: CASSNLGGRVDTQYF. The CDR3 nucleotides read TGTGCCAGCAGCAATCTTGGCGGCAGGGTAGATACGCAGTATTTT. The chain couples TRBV6-1 to TRBJ2-3; weak D call: TRBD1 (5 bases). V gave up 6 bases and J gave up 5 bases, with 18 bases separating them. Per germline, CDR1 MNHNS and CDR2 SASEGT. The CDR3 totals 15 residues.

The chain joins TRBV10-3 to TRBJ1-1, with 12 bases lining up with TRBD1. V lost 10 bases to trimming and J lost 3 bases; unmatched junction nucleotides: 12. This CDR3 comprises 16 residues. CDR1 ENHRY and CDR2 SYGVKD come from the germline V gene. The CDR3 DNA reads as TGTGCCACCGGCCGGGACAGGGGGCGAGGGGACACTGAAGCTTTCTTT. Translating it yields CATGRDRGRGDTEAFF.

The V call is TRBV27, the J call TRBJ2-5, with TRBD1 matching over 7 bases. Trimming cost V 3 bases and J 5 bases; bases outside gene matches: 3. Germline V gives CDR1 MNHEY, CDR2 SMNVEV (reference sequence). This CDR3 comprises 13 residues. CDR3 sequence reads: CASSFSQGETQYF. Here the CDR3 DNA reads TGTGCCAGCAGTTTCTCACAGGGGGAGACCCAGTACTTC.

In this sample, this clone turned up once. The chain joins TRBV9 to TRBJ1-6; D unclear. Trimming stripped 1 base from V and 8 bases from J, with 10 bases between. The CDR3 is 14 amino acids. The germline gives CDR1 SGDLS, CDR2 YYNGEE. The CDR3 region is CASSVSDGDSPLHF. CDR3 nucleotide sequence: TGTGCCAGCAGCGTATCGGACGGGGATTCACCCCTCCACTTT.

The V gene is TRBV2, the J gene TRBJ1-4, with D possibly matching TRBD1 (6 bases). The CDR3 covers 12 residues. Looked up from germline, CDR1 is SNHLY and CDR2 is FYNNEI. With 6 bases removed from V and 7 bases from J, the gap between germline ends came to 9 bases. As DNA, the CDR3 is TGTGCCAGCAGGCAGGGGAGTGAAAAACTGTTTTTT. Protein: CASRQGSEKLFF.

This chain joins TRBV13 and TRBJ1-3; possible D gene TRBD1, 6 bases. Germline CDR1 PRHDT, CDR2 FYEKMQ (reference sequence). This CDR3 is built from 16 residues. With 5 bases removed from V and 2 bases from J, the gap between germline ends came to 16 bases. The CDR3 DNA sequence: TGTGCCAGCAGCAGGGGGGGCAGGGCCACTGGAAACACCATATATTTT. It codes for CASSRGGRATGNTIYF.

This clone was observed once. CDR3 in DNA: TGCGCCAGCAGCTTATCTACCCCCTCCACAGATACGCAGTATTTT. Its translation is CASSLSTPSTDTQYF. V gene TRBV5-1 combines with J gene TRBJ2-3; D not certain. The CDR3 extends over 15 amino acids. Germline V gene lookup returns CDR1 SGHRS and CDR2 YFSETQ. Trimming left V 2 bases short and J 2 bases short, with 12 bases between.

The V gene is TRBV5-1, the J gene TRBJ1-4, with a weak D call TRBD1 (5 bases). Trimming took off 3 bases at V and 0 bases at J, with 6 bases between the two ends. Germline CDR1 and CDR2: SGHRS and YFSETQ. This CDR3 has 14 residues. This chain's CDR3 is CASSSTATNEKLFF. Here the CDR3 DNA reads TGCGCCAGCAGCTCGACAGCAACTAATGAAAAACTGTTTTTT.

This clone has only one observation. This chain uses TRBV11-3 with TRBJ1-1; weak D call: TRBD1 (5 bases). With 3 bases removed from V and 0 bases from J, the gap between germline ends came to 14 bases. CDR1 is SGHNT, CDR2 YENEEA, per germline. The CDR3 consists of 16 residues. The CDR3 DNA sequence: TGTGCCAGCAGCTTCTCCCCGACAGTTCTGAACACTGAAGCTTTCTTT. Translation gives CASSFSPTVLNTEAFF. Using reference TRBV11-3 and TRBJ1-1 for the parts outside the CDR3, the full variable domain is EAGVVQSPRYKIIEKKQPVAFWCNPISGHNTLYWYLQNLGQGPELLIRYENEEAVDDSQLPKDRFSAERLKGVDSTLKIQPAELGDSAVYLCASSFSPTVLNTEAFFGQGTRLTVV.

The CDR3 loop is CASSLVVRDEQYF. In nucleotides, the CDR3 is TGTGCCAGCAGCTTGGTGGTTCGGGACGAGCAGTACTTC. The rearrangement joins TRBV5-6 to TRBJ2-7; no firm D call. CDR1 SGHDT and CDR2 YYEEEE come from the germline V gene. The CDR3 covers 13 residues. Trimming stripped 0 bases from V and 5 bases from J, with 9 bases between.

This clone was recorded once. In nucleotides, the CDR3 is TGTGCCAGCAGTGGCTTGGGAGACTATGGCTACACCTTC. It specifies CASSGLGDYGYTF. This chain connects TRBV2 to TRBJ1-2; D is undetermined. The CDR3 spans 13 residues. The V end was cut by 4 bases, the J end by 3 bases, with 9 bases between. The germline V gene encodes CDR1 SNHLY and CDR2 FYNNEI.